This entry concerns a single TCR beta chain. This sample is drawn from a study of blood T cell repertoires in COVID-19. On the study more broadly: Sites in the United States, Italy and Spain provided acute and convalescent COVID-19 samples. Sources were T cells, B-cell-depleted T cells, or PBMCs; the material itself was cDNA or gDNA.

Germline V lookup: CDR1 MNHEY, CDR2 SMNVEV (reference sequence). V was clipped by 2 bases and J by 10 bases, with 12 bases between them. This CDR3 comprises 13 residues. Assay: immunoSEQ multiplex PCR; the TCRdb copy retains only in-frame clones and omits some. The data show 200,000 to 250,000 clones, with 80% to 85% seen just once and 6.8% held by the top ten. The chain links TRBV27 to TRBJ2-1; no definite D call. Sequenced input: PBMCs or T cells enriched from blood (not recorded which). The clonotype comes from a woman between 40 and 55 years old who had recovered from COVID-19. This chain's CDR3 is CASSLALDGEQFF. Here the CDR3 DNA reads TGTGCCAGCAGTTTAGCCCTTGACGGGGAGCAGTTCTTC.